This T cell receptor (beta chain) is from a study of OX40 agonist ivuxolimab in advanced cancers. Turning to the overall study: Ivuxolimab was a fully human IgG2 agonistic monoclonal antibody targeting the costimulatory receptor OX40 (CD134). Patients were allowed to have had prior anti-PD-1, anti-PD-L1 or anti-CTLA-4 therapy, and 30% to 40% of the dose-escalation patients had been treated with checkpoint inhibitors. Partial responses were achieved by three dose-escalation patients, of whom one had hepatocellular carcinoma and two had cutaneous melanoma. Of the approximately 54 patients in dose escalation, about 20 had hepatocellular carcinoma, some 15 had melanoma, 9 had renal cell carcinoma and 9 had head and neck cancer. Peripheral TCRbeta sequencing aimed to test whether ivuxolimab altered TCR sequence diversity and caused clonal T-cell expansion. In the dose-escalation cohort, roughly 80% of patients were male, and the mean age was roughly 60 years, with a range of about 20 to 79. Intravenous ivuxolimab was administered to patients every 2 weeks at six dose levels: 0.01, 0.1, 0.3, 1.5, 3 and 10 mg/kg. The paper covers the monotherapy dose-escalation part of the phase I ivuxolimab trial, which included N ≈ 52 patients. Results and caveats for the whole study, not just this receptor: At doses of 0.1 to 3.0 mg/kg, clonal expansion of both CD4+ and CD8+ T cells in blood was seen between baseline and week 6. In the 0.1-3.0 mg/kg groups, partial responders were among the patients with the lowest normalized peripheral clonal expansion, particularly in CD8+ T cells. Antigen specificity was not determined for the clonally expanded peripheral T cells. Low levels of normalized T-cell clonal expansion were also seen in some patients who did not respond. After ivuxolimab, expanded clones were on average more numerous among CD8+ T cells than among CD4+ T cells.

Patients with a history of autoimmune disease or receiving systemic immunosuppression were excluded from the trial. Peripheral blood for TCR sequencing was collected from all dose cohorts at baseline, on cycle 4 day 1, and on cycle 7 day 1. Samples came from an open-label, multicenter, first-in-human phase I dose-escalation trial of ivuxolimab. Adults with locally advanced or metastatic head and neck squamous cell, hepatocellular, melanoma or renal cell carcinoma were enrolled in the trial. Before TCR sequencing, CD4+ and CD8+ T cells were separately sorted from peripheral blood. Genomic DNA was isolated from the sorted cells so that the TCRbeta CDR3 region could be sequenced. The immunoSEQ Assay was used for sequencing of TCRbeta CDR3 regions. The source is immuneACCESS, and TCRdb retained only in-frame sequences with V and J called. Part of the clones is not carried over; for the studies checked, unresolved V genes explain less than half of this, and the remainder is unexplained. The sample includes some 150,000 clones, with 90% observed a single time. Of the sample, 0.9% to 1.2% is held by the ten largest clones.

Notes on this clone: Its specific antigen is unknown. No per-base quality is available; no much larger clone lies one base away.

The CDR3 sequence holds 15 residues, the cysteine and phenylalanine included. Only the CDR3 DNA stays, 45 bases, in frame from base 1. The germline V gene specifies SGDLS as CDR1 and YYNGEE as CDR2. Germline trimming: 4 bases from V, 0 bases from J; junction bases outside gene matches: 4. The origin of this receptor is an adult with an advanced solid tumor such as melanoma, head and neck, liver or kidney cancer. This material consisted of CD4+ or CD8+ T cells sorted from blood, taken in a trial of the OX40 agonist ivuxolimab. This receptor chain uses TRBV9 and TRBJ2-1; TRBD1 fits 7 bases in the junction. The DNA is TGTGCCAGCAGCCCAGGGGGTTCCTCCTACAATGAGCAGTTCTTC. Its protein is CASSPGGSSYNEQFF.